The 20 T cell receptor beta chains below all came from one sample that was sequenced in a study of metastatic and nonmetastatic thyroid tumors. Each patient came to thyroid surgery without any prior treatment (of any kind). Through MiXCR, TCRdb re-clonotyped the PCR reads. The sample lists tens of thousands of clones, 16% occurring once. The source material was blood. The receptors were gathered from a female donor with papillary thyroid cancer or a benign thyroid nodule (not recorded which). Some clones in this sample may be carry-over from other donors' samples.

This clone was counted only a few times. For the CDR3, the DNA is TGTGCCAGCAGTCCTTACGGGGCCGGGGGGGAAAAACTGTTTTTT. Encoded protein: CASSPYGAGGEKLFF. V and J are TRBV12-3 or TRBV12-4 and TRBJ1-4, with D possibly matching TRBD1 (5 bases). The CDR3 consists of 15 residues. Trimming pared 5 bases from V and 8 bases from J, leaving 18 bases between.

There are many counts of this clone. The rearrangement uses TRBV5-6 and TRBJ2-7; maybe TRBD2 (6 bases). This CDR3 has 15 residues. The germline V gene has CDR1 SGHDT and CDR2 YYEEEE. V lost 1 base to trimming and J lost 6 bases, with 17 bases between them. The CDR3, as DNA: TGTGCCAGCAGCTTGCATTTGGGGGGAAGGGCCGAGCAGTACTTC. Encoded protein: CASSLHLGGRAEQYF. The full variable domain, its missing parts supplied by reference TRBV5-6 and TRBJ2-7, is DAGVTQSPTHLIKTRGQQVTLRCSPKSGHDTVSWYQQALGQGPQFIFQYYEEEERQRGNFPDRFSGHQFPNYSSELNVNALLLGDSALYLCASSLHLGGRAEQYFGPGTRLTVT.

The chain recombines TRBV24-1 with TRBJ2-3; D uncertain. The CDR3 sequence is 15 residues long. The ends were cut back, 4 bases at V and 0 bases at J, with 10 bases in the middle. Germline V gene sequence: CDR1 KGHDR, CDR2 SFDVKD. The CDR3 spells CATSESITSTDTQYF. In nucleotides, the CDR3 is TGTGCCACCAGTGAGTCAATTACTAGCACAGATACGCAGTATTTT.

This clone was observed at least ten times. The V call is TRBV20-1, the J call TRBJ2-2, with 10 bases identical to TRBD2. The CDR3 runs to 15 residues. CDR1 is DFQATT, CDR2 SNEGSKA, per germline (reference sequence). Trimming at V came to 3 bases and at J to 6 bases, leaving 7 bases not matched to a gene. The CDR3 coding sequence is TGCAGTGCTAGTTTGTCTAGCGGGAGTGCCGGGGAGCTGTTTTTT. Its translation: CSASLSSGSAGELFF.

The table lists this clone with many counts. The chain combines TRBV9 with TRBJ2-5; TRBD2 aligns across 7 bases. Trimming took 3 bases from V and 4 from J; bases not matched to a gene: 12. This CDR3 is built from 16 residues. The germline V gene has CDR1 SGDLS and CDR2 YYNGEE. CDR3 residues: CASSALSGGGSETQYF. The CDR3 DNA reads TGTGCCAGCAGCGCCCTGAGTGGGGGGGGGTCAGAGACCCAGTACTTC.

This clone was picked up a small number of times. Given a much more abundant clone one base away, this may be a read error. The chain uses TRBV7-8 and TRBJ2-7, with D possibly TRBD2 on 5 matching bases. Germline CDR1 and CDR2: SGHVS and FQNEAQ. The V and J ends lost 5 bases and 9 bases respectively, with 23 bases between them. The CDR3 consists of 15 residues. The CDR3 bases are TGTGCCAGCAGCGACGATAATAGCGCGATGGACGGGCAGTACTTC. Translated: CASSDDNSAMDGQYF. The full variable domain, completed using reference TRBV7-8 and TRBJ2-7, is GAGVSQSPRYKVAKRGQDVALRCDPISGHVSLFWYQQALGQGPEFLTYFQNEAQLDKSGLPSDRFFAERPEGSVSTLKIQRTQQEDSAVYLCASSDDNSAMDGQYFGPGTRLTVT.

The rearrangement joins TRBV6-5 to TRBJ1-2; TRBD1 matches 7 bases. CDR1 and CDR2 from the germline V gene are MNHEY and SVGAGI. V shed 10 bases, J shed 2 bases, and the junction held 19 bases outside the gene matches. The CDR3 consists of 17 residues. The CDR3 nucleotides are TGTGCCATTAGTTACTCTCTCCCGGGACAGACCAACTATGGCTACACCTTC. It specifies CAISYSLPGQTNYGYTF.

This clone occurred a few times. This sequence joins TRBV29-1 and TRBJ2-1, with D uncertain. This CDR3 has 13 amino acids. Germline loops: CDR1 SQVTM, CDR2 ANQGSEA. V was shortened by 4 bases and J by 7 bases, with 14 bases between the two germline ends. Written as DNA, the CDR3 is TGCAGCGTTGTCTCTAGGTTGGGAAATGAGCAGTTCTTC. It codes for CSVVSRLGNEQFF.

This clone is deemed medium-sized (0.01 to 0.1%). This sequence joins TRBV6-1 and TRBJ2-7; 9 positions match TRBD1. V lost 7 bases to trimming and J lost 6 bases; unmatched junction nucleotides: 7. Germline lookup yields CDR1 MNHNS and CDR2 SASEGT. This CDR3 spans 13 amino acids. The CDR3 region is CASTETGGGEQYF. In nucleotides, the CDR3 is TGTGCCAGCACCGAGACAGGGGGTGGCGAGCAGTACTTC.

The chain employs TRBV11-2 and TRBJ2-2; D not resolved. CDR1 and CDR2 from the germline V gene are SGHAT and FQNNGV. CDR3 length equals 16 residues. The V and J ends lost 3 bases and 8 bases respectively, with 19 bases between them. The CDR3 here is CASSFNTPLVGGELFF. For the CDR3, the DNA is TGTGCCAGCAGCTTTAATACACCGCTAGTAGGGGGGGAGCTGTTTTTT.

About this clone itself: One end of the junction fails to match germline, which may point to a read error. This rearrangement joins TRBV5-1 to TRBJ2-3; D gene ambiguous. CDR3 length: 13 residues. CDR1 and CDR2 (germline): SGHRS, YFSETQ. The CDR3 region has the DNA TGCGCCAGCAGCTTCTCCTTCCAAGATACGCAGTATTTC. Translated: CASSFSFQDTQYF.

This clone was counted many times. DNA of the CDR3: TGTGCCACCAGTGGGCAGGACCGGGGGGCCAACGTCCTGACTTTC. Amino acid sequence: CATSGQDRGANVLTF. The V gene is TRBV24-1, the J gene TRBJ2-6; D is ambiguous. The V gene's germline CDR1 is KGHDR and CDR2 SFDVKD. The CDR3 has 15 amino acids. V was trimmed by 5 bases and J by 4 bases, leaving 11 bases between them.

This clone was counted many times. CDR3 bases: TGTGCCAGCAGTTACTCCGACCCAAACATTCAGTACTTC. This encodes CASSYSDPNIQYF. The rearrangement links TRBV6-2 or TRBV6-3 to TRBJ2-4; D not certain. Trimming cost V 0 bases and J 6 bases, with 6 bases left between them. The CDR3 runs 13 residues. Germline lookup yields CDR1 MNHEY and CDR2 SVGEGT.

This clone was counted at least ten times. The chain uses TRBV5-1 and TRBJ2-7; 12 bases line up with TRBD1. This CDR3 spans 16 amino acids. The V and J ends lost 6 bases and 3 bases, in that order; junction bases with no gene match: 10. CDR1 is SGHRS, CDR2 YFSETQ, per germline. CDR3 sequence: CASTRAGTGGVYEQYF. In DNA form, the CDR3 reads TGCGCCAGCACCAGGGCCGGGACAGGGGGCGTCTACGAGCAGTACTTC.

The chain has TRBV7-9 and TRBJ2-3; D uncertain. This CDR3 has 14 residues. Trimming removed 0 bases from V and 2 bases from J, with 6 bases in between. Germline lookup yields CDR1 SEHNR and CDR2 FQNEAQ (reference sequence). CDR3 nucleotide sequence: TGTGCCAGCAGCTTAGCGTACATCACAGATACGCAGTATTTT. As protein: CASSLAYITDTQYF. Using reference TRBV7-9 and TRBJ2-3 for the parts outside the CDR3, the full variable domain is DTGVSQNPRHKITKRGQNVTFRCDPISEHNRLYWYRQTLGQGPEFLTYFQNEAQLEKSRLLSDRFSAERPKGSFSTLEIQRTEQGDSAMYLCASSLAYITDTQYFGPGTRLTVL.

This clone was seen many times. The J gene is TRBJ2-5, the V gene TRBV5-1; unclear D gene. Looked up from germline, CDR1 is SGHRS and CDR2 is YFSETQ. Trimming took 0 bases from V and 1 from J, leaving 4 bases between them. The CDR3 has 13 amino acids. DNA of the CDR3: TGCGCCAGCAGCTTGGGGTCCCAAGAGACCCAGTACTTC. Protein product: CASSLGSQETQYF.

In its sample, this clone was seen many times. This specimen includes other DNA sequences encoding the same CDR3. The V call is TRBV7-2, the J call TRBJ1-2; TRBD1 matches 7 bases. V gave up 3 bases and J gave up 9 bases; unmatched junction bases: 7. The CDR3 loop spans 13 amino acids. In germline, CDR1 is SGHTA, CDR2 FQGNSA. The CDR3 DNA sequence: TGTGCCAGCAGCTTCGCCTCACAGGGGAGCTACACCTTC. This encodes CASSFASQGSYTF. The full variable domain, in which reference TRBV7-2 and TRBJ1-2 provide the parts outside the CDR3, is GAGVSQSPSNKVTEKGKDVELRCDPISGHTALYWYRQSLGQGLEFLIYFQGNSAPDKSGLPSDRFSAERTGGSVSTLTIQRTQQEDSAVYLCASSFASQGSYTFGSGTRLTVV.

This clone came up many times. CDR3 sequence: CASNFQREDTQYF. CDR3 in DNA: TGTGCCAGCAATTTCCAACGGGAAGATACGCAGTATTTT. This chain links TRBV2 with TRBJ2-3, with TRBD2 as a possible D gene (5 bases). CDR1 is SNHLY, CDR2 FYNNEI, per germline. The V and J ends lost 7 bases and 5 bases respectively, with 13 bases between them. This CDR3 is 13 amino acids long.

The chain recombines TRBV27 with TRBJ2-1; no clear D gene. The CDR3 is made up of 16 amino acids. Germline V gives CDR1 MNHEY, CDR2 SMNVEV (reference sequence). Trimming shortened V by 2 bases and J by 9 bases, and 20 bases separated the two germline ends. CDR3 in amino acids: CASSLVSVGPFIEQFF. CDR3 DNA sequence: TGTGCCAGCAGTTTAGTGTCGGTAGGGCCCTTTATTGAGCAGTTCTTC.

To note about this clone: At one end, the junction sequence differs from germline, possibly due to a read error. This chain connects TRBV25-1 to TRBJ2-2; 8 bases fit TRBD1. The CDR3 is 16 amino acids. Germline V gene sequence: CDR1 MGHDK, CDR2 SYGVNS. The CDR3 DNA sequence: TGTGCCAACAGTGAGTTGGGTCAGGGGGCCGGCGGGGAGCTGTTTTTT. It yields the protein CANSELGQGAGGELFF.